A single sample gave rise to the 4 T cell receptor beta chains below, sequenced in a study of T cell repertoires in cytomegalovirus infection (dated by TCRdb to between 2017 and 2020). These receptors have no known antigen. The run used an Illumina HiSeq 1500. The raw public data were reprocessed by TCRdb itself: fastp quality trimming at Q25, MiXCR clonotype calling, in-frame beta chains only. Every entry covers one CDR3 protein and lists the most common genes and DNA from its rows. Here the sample has approximately 910,000 distinct CDR3 sequences; less than 40% occur a single time. Around 15% of the sample belongs to the ten largest clones. This sample's treatment or condition label indicates: in vitro stimulation with specific CMV peptide epitopes to enrich CMV-specific T cells. This material consisted of cultured CD8+ T cells from PBMCs, taken from culture after CMV antigen stimulation. These receptor sequences come from a human donor in good health (CMV status not recorded). Some clones in this sample may be carry-over from other donors' samples.

This clonotype has ten or more counts. This chain links TRBV12-3 or TRBV12-4 with TRBJ2-2; no reliable D call. The CDR3 is made up of 15 amino acids. The V and J ends lost 1 base and 0 bases respectively, with 6 bases between them. CDR3 in DNA: TGTGCCAGCAGTTTAGATTACCCGAACACCGGGGAGCTGTTTTTT. Translated: CASSLDYPNTGELFF.

This chain connects TRBV12-3 or TRBV12-4 to TRBJ1-2, with D uncertain. This CDR3 spans 13 amino acids. With 2 bases removed from V and 6 bases from J, the gap between germline ends came to 10 bases. CDR3 coding DNA: TGTGCCAGCAGTTTATCAGGCGTAGATGGCTACACCTTC. Its translation: CASSLSGVDGYTF.

This clonotype was detected a few times. The gene calls are TRBV7-4 and TRBJ2-5; 11 bases align to TRBD1. V shed 6 bases and J 4 bases; nucleotides not matched to a gene: 10. Per germline, CDR1 SGHVT and CDR2 SQSDAQ. This CDR3 has 16 amino acids. DNA for the CDR3: TGTGCCAGCAGACTATGGGACAGGGGGATATTAGAGACCCAGTACTTC. Protein sequence: CASRLWDRGILETQYF.

This clonotype was recorded at least ten times. The rearrangement joins TRBV7-8 to TRBJ1-5, with 11 bases aligning to TRBD1. Germline CDR1 SGHVS, CDR2 FQNEAQ. With 6 bases clipped from V and 3 bases from J, the junction kept 4 bases outside the gene matches. The CDR3 covers 15 residues. CDR3 loop: CASSRDRGTNQPQHF. In nucleotides, the CDR3 is TGTGCCAGCAGTCGGGACAGGGGGACCAATCAGCCCCAGCATTTT.